This paragraph reports one T cell receptor (beta chain). The antigen is undetermined. This sample stems from a study of early stage breast cancer tumors. The study, taken as a whole, reports: Tumors had roughly 2.4-fold higher T cell density and higher clonality than adjacent normal breast tissue. Most shared enriched TCRB sequences were commonly generated ones.

Data came from immunoSEQ multiplex PCR; TCRdb stores just in-frame clones and leaves some out. The table shows tens of thousands of clones, with 70% to 85% occurring only once. Sample: blood. The receptor was derived from a person between 60 and 70 years old with breast cancer.

The CDR3 region is CASSLGTSRTYTF. For the CDR3, the DNA is TGCGCCAGCAGCTTGGGGACCAGCAGGACTTACACCTTC. The rearrangement joins TRBV5-1 to TRBJ1-2, with unresolved D. CDR1 is SGHRS, CDR2 YFSETQ, per germline. The length of the CDR3 is 13 residues. Trimming removed 0 bases from V and 11 bases from J, with 14 bases in between.